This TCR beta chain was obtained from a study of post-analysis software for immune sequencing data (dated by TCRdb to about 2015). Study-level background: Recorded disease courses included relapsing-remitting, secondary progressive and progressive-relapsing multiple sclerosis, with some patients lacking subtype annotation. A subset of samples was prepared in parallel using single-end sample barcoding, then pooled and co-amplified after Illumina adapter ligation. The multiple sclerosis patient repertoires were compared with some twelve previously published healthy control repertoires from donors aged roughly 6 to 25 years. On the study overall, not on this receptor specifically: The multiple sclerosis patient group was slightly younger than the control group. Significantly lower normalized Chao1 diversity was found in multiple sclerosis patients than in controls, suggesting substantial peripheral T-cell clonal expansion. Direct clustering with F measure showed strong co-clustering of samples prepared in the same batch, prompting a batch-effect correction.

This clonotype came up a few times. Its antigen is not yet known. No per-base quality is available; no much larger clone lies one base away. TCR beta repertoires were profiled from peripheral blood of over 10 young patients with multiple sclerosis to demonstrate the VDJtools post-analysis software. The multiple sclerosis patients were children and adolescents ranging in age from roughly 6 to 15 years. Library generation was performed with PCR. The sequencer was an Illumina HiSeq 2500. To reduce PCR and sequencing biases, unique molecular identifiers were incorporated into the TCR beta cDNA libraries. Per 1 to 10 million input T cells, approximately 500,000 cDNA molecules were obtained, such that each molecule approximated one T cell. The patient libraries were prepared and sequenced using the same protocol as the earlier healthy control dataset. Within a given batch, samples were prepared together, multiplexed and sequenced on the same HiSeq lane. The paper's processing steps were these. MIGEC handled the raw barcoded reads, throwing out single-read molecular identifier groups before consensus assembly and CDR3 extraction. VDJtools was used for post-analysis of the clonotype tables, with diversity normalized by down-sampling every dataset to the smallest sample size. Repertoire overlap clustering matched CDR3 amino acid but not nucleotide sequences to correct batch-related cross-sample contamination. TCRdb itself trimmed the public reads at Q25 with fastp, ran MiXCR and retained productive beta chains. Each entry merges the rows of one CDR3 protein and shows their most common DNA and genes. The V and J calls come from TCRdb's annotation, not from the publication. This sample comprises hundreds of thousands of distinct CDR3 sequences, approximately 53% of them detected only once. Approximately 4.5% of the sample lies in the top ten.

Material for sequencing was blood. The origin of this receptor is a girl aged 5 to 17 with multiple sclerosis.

CDR3 sequence: CASSTGTGYYGYTF. The DNA sequence is TGTGCCAGCAGTACGGGGACAGGGTACTATGGCTACACCTTC. The chain couples TRBV6-6 to TRBJ1-2; TRBD1 fits 9 bases in the junction. The junction shows trimming of 5 bases on V and 3 bases on J, and the gene matches do not reach 4 bases of it. CDR1 MNHNY and CDR2 SVGAGI are derived from the germline V gene (reference sequence). Counted from cysteine to phenylalanine, this CDR3 has 14 amino acids. Only CDR3 DNA remains: 42 bases, in frame from the first base.